A selection of T cell receptor beta chains follows, all from one sample in a study of blood T cell repertoires in COVID-19. Here immunoSEQ multiplex PCR was the method, and the copy in TCRdb shows in-frame clones only, minus some. The sample gives around 280,000 clones, nearly 90% of which show up once; about 1.7% is in the top ten. What was sequenced was PBMCs or T cells enriched from blood (not recorded which). Receptors were obtained from a woman aged 18-29 years with acute COVID-19. Each CDR3 is given with its conserved first and last residue. D genes are given only for firm matches. Size tells how often a clone was seen (once, few, many) or the class of an expanded clone, and some rows leave it out.

D gene,clone size,V gene,J gene,CDR3 protein,CDR3 DNA
NA,NA,TRBV6-1,TRBJ1-2,CASSVTSGLVNYGYTF,TGTGCCAGCAGTGTGACCTCGGGACTCGTTAACTATGGCTACACCTTC
TRBD1,NA,TRBV18,TRBJ2-1,CASSPTTTGAGRSHLDEFF,TGTGCCAGCTCACCGACGACAACAGGGGCCGGGCGGAGCCACTTAGACGAGTTCTTC
NA,once,TRBV28,TRBJ2-7,CASRRPGPYEQYF,TGTGCCAGCCGAAGGCCAGGGCCCTACGAGCAGTACTTC
TRBD1,NA,TRBV11-2,TRBJ2-1,CASSLERGPYNEQFF,TGTGCCAGCAGCTTAGAAAGGGGGCCCTACAATGAGCAGTTCTTC
TRBD1,NA,TRBV29-1,TRBJ2-3,CSVTGTVDTQYF,TGCAGCGTTACCGGGACAGTAGATACGCAGTATTTT
NA,once,TRBV5-1,TRBJ1-3,CASSSNGFSGNTIYF,TGCGCCAGCAGCTCGAATGGCTTCTCTGGAAACACCATATATTTT
NA,NA,TRBV2,TRBJ1-2,CASIRPGSLDRDYGYTF,TGTGCCAGCATCCGACCAGGGTCCCTAGACCGCGACTATGGCTACACCTTC
NA,NA,TRBV11-3,TRBJ2-7,CASSPTGSHSYEQYF,TGTGCCAGCAGCCCAACAGGGTCACACTCCTACGAGCAGTACTTC
TRBD2,NA,TRBV7-7,TRBJ2-1,CASSLTTGLANYNEQFF,TGTGCTAGCAGCTTGACGACAGGACTAGCTAATTACAATGAGCAGTTCTTC
NA,NA,TRBV6-5,TRBJ2-3,CASSFSLNTDTQYF,TGTGCCAGCAGTTTCTCCTTAAACACAGATACGCAGTATTTT
TRBD2,NA,TRBV19,TRBJ2-5,CASKPGGQETQYF,TGTGCCAGTAAGCCGGGGGGCCAAGAGACCCAGTACTTC
TRBD1,NA,TRBV7-9,TRBJ2-2,CAIYDRDRVTGELFF,TGTGCCATCTATGACCGGGACAGGGTTACCGGGGAGCTGTTTTTT
NA,NA,TRBV28,TRBJ2-5,CASSPSRLAKETQYF,TGTGCCAGCAGTCCATCGCGGCTAGCGAAGGAGACCCAGTACTTC
NA,once,TRBV7-2,TRBJ2-3,CASSLAGGGHTDTQYF,TGTGCCAGCAGCTTAGCTGGGGGAGGCCACACAGATACGCAGTATTTT
NA,NA,TRBV2,TRBJ2-7,CASSTAGVLEQYF,TGTGCCAGCTCGACAGCAGGGGTTCTCGAGCAGTACTTC
NA,NA,TRBV3-1/TRBV3-2,TRBJ2-3,CASSRGTDTQYF,TGTGCCAGCAGCCGAGGCACAGATACGCAGTATTTT
NA,NA,TRBV27,TRBJ1-3,CASSLRGNLGNTIYF,TGTGCCAGCAGTTTAAGAGGGAATTTGGGAAACACCATATATTTT
NA,NA,TRBV4-3,TRBJ1-6,CASSQAPTGQGDNSPLHF,TGCGCCAGCAGCCAAGCCCCAACCGGGCAGGGTGATAATTCACCCCTCCACTTT
TRBD2,once,TRBV7-7,TRBJ2-1,CASSPGLAGRTSYNEQFF,TGTGCTAGCAGCCCGGGACTAGCGGGAAGAACGTCCTACAATGAGCAGTTCTTC
TRBD1,NA,TRBV6-5,TRBJ1-5,CASSIRQGGQPQHF,TGTGCCAGCAGTATTAGACAGGGTGGTCAGCCCCAGCATTTT
NA,NA,TRBV27,TRBJ2-1,CASSPDFPNEQFF,TGTGCCAGCAGTCCCGACTTCCCAAATGAGCAGTTCTTC
NA,NA,TRBV7-9,TRBJ1-1,CASSLEQKNTEAFF,TGTGCCAGCAGCTTAGAACAGAAAAACACTGAAGCTTTCTTT
NA,NA,TRBV19,TRBJ1-2,CASSHRDFSYGYTF,TGTGCCAGTAGTCACAGGGATTTTAGCTATGGCTACACCTTC
TRBD1,NA,TRBV19,TRBJ2-5,CASSSRQGGAETQYF,TGTGCCAGTAGTTCGCGACAGGGGGGGGCGGAGACCCAGTACTTC
TRBD2,NA,TRBV7-6,TRBJ2-7,CASSLRGGSGSYEQYF,TGTGCCAGCAGCTTGCGGGGCGGGAGTGGCTCCTACGAGCAGTACTTC
NA,NA,TRBV28,TRBJ1-5,CASSSLQGNQPQHF,TGTGCCAGCAGTTCCCTGCAGGGTAACCAGCCCCAGCATTTT
NA,NA,TRBV18,TRBJ2-1,CASSPPPSYYSEQFF,TGTGCCAGCTCACCACCGCCTAGTTATTATAGTGAGCAGTTCTTC
NA,NA,TRBV6-5,TRBJ1-2,CASSYRPGGNYGYTF,TGTGCCAGCAGTTACCGCCCCGGGGGGAACTATGGCTACACCTTC
NA,few,TRBV29-1,TRBJ2-7,CSVATRGAYEQYF,TGCAGCGTTGCTACTAGAGGTGCCTACGAGCAGTACTTC
NA,NA,TRBV19,TRBJ1-5,CASSILSRGENQPQHF,TGTGCCAGTAGTATACTCTCCCGGGGGGAGAATCAGCCCCAGCATTTT
NA,NA,TRBV5-1,TRBJ2-7,CASSLSGGTYEQYF,TGCGCCAGCAGCTTGTCCGGCGGAACCTACGAGCAGTACTTC
TRBD1,many,TRBV10-2,TRBJ2-1,CASRGTDGSKQFF,TGCGCCAGCAGAGGGACAGACGGAAGCAAGCAGTTCTTC
TRBD2,NA,TRBV9,TRBJ2-1,CASSASSGRAYEQFF,TGTGCCAGCAGCGCCTCTAGCGGGAGGGCCTATGAGCAGTTCTTC
TRBD2,NA,TRBV10-1,TRBJ2-3,CASCDGGGKEDTQYF,TGCGCCAGCTGTGACGGCGGGGGGAAGGAGGATACGCAGTATTTT
TRBD2,NA,TRBV19,TRBJ2-1,CASSISSLAGGFEQFF,TGTGCCAGTAGTATCTCCTCGCTAGCGGGAGGTTTTGAGCAGTTCTTC
TRBD1,NA,TRBV30,TRBJ1-2,CAWSRGQGDYGYTF,TGTGCCTGGAGTCGAGGACAGGGAGACTATGGCTACACCTTC
NA,once,TRBV4-1,TRBJ2-5,CASSQVLLAAQETQYF,TGCGCCAGCAGCCAAGTCCTTCTTGCGGCGCAAGAGACCCAGTACTTC
NA,once,TRBV6-5,TRBJ2-7,CASRGRGEQYF,TGTGCCAGCCGAGGAAGAGGCGAGCAGTACTTC
NA,NA,TRBV11-2,TRBJ2-5,CASSLSAGRETQYF,TGTGCCAGCAGCCTATCCGCCGGGAGAGAGACCCAGTACTTC
TRBD1,NA,TRBV6-6,TRBJ1-5,CASSTGGRQPQHF,TGTGCCAGCAGTACAGGGGGCCGGCAGCCCCAGCATTTT
NA,NA,TRBV6-6,TRBJ1-1,CASSREVSEAFF,TGTGCCAGCAGTCGGGAGGTGTCTGAAGCTTTCTTT
NA,NA,TRBV5-1,TRBJ1-1,CASSLVDMNTEAFF,TGCGCCAGCAGCTTGGTGGACATGAACACTGAAGCTTTCTTT
NA,NA,TRBV20-1,TRBJ2-5,CSAPGPETQYF,TGCAGTGCCCCTGGGCCGGAGACCCAGTACTTC
NA,NA,TRBV6-5,TRBJ1-1,CASIPPGLGTEAFF,TGTGCCAGCATCCCGCCAGGGCTGGGGACTGAAGCTTTCTTT
NA,NA,TRBV4-1,TRBJ1-2,CASSQDNAEVYGYTF,TGCGCCAGCAGCCAAGATAACGCGGAGGTCTATGGCTACACCTTC
TRBD2,NA,TRBV5-1,TRBJ2-2,CASSPGLAANTGELFF,TGCGCCAGCAGCCCGGGACTAGCGGCAAACACCGGGGAGCTGTTTTTT
TRBD2,NA,TRBV7-2,TRBJ2-4,CASALRGLAGGNIQYF,TGTGCCAGCGCCTTGCGCGGACTAGCAGGAGGAAACATTCAGTACTTC
TRBD2,once,TRBV5-6,TRBJ2-5,CASSLGGLAEETQYF,TGTGCCAGCAGCTTGGGGGGACTAGCGGAAGAGACCCAGTACTTC
NA,NA,TRBV30,TRBJ1-2,CAWSGPPQGYGYTF,TGTGCCTGGAGTGGGCCCCCCCAGGGCTATGGCTACACCTTC
TRBD2,NA,TRBV30,TRBJ2-1,CAWSLLAGSDEQFF,TGTGCCTGGAGCCTACTAGCGGGATCAGATGAGCAGTTCTTC
TRBD1,NA,TRBV28,TRBJ2-1,CASTSYTGGRYNEQFF,TGTGCCAGCACTTCTTATACAGGGGGCCGGTACAATGAGCAGTTCTTC